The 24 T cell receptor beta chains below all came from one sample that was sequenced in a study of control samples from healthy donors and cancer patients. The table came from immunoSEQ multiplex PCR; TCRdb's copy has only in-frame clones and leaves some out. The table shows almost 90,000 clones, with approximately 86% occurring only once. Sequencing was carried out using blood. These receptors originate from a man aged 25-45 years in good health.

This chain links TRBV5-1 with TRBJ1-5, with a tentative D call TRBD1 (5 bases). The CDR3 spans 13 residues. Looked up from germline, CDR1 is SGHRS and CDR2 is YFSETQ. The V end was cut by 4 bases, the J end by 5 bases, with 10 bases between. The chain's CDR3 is CASSPGPDQPQHF. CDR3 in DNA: TGCGCCAGCAGCCCGGGACCCGATCAGCCCCAGCATTTT.

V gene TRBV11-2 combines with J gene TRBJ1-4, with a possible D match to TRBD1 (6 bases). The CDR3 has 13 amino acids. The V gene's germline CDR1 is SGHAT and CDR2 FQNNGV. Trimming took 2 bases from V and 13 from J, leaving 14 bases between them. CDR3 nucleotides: TGTGCCAGCAGCTTAAACGGGGGCAGGGGACTGTTTTTT. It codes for CASSLNGGRGLFF.

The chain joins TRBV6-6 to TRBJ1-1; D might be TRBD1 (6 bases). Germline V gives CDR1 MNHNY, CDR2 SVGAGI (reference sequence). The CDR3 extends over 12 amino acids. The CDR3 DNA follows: TGTGCTACGAGAGGGGGGCCTCCAGAAGCTTTCTTT. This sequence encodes CATRGGPPEAFF.

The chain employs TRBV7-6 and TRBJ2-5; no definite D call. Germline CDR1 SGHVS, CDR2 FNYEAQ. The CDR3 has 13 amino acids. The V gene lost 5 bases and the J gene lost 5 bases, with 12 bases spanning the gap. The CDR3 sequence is CASSLEIGETQYF. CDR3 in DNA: TGTGCCAGCAGCCTAGAAATCGGGGAGACCCAGTACTTC.

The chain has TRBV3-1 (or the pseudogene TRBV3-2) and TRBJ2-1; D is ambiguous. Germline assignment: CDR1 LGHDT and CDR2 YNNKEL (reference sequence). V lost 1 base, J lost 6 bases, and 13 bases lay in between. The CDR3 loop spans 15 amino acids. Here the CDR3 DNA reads TGTGCCAGCAGCCAAGGCAGGATTATTACCAATGAGCAGTTCTTC. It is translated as CASSQGRIITNEQFF.

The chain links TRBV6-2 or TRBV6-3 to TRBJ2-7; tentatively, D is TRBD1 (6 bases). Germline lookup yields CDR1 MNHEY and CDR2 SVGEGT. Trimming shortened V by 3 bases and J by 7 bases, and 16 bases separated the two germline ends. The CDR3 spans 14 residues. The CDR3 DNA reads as TGTGCCAGCAGTTATCCAGGGGCCAGTCTAGAGCAGTACGTC. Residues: CASSYPGASLEQYV.

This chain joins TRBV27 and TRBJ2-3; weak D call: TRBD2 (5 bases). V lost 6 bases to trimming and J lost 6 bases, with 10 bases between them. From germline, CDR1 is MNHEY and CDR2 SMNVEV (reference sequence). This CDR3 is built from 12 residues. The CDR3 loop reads CASRSSADTQYF. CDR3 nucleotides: TGTGCCAGCAGGAGTAGCGCGGATACGCAGTATTTT.

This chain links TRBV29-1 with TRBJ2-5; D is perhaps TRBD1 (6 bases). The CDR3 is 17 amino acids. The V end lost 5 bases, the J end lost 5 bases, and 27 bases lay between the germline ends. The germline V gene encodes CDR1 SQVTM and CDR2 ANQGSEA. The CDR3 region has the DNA TGCAGCGTTTCCCCCCTTTGGGGGCGCGGGCCGTCGGAGACCCAGTACTTC. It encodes CSVSPLWGRGPSETQYF.

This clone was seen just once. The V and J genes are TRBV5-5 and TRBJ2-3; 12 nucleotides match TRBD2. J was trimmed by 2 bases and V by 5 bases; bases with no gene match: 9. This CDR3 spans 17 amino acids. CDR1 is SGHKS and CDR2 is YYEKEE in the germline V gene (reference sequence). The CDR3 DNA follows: TGTGCCAGCAGTCCCTCGGGACTAGCGGGTGTCACAGATACGCAGTATTTT. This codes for CASSPSGLAGVTDTQYF.

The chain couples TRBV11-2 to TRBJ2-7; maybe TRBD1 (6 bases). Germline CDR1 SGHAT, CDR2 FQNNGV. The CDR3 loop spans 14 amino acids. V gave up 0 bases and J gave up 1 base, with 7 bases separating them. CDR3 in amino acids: CASSLDGQSYEQYV. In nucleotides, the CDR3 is TGTGCCAGCAGCTTAGATGGACAGTCCTACGAGCAGTACGTC.

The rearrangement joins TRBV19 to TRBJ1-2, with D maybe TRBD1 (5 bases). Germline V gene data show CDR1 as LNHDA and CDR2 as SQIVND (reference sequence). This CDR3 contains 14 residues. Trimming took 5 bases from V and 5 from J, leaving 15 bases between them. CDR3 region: CASSSWDAPYGYTF. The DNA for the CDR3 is TGTGCCAGTAGTTCCTGGGACGCTCCGTATGGCTACACCTTC.

The CDR3 DNA is TGTGCCAGTACCGTTTGGGGCACAGATACGCAGTATTTT. Protein: CASTVWGTDTQYF. The rearrangement uses TRBV19 and TRBJ2-3, with unresolved D. V was cut by 7 bases and J by 1 base, with 9 bases left in between. Germline V gene data show CDR1 as LNHDA and CDR2 as SQIVND (reference sequence). The CDR3 length is 13 residues. The full variable domain, rest sourced from reference TRBV19 and TRBJ2-3, is DGGITQSPKYLFRKEGQNVTLSCEQNLNHDAMYWYRQDPGQGLRLIYYSQIVNDFQKGDIAEGYSVSREKKESFPLTVTSAQKNPTAFYLCASTVWGTDTQYFGPGTRLTVL.

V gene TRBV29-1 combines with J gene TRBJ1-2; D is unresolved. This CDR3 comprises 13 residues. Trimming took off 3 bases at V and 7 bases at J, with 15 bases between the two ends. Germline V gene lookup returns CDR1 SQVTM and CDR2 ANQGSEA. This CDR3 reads CSVDSMFRPGYTF. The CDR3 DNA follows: TGCAGCGTTGACAGCATGTTTAGGCCTGGCTACACCTTC.

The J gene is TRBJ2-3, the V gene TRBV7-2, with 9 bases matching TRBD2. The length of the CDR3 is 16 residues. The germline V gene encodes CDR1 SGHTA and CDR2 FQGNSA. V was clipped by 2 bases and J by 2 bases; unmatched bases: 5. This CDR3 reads CASSLTSSGITDTQYF. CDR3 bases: TGTGCCAGCAGCTTAACCTCTAGCGGGATCACAGATACGCAGTATTTT.

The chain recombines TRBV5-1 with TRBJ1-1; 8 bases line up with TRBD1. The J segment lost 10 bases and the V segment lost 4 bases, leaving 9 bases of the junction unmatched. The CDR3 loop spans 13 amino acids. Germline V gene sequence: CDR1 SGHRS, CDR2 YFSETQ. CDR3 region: CASSVTGATGAFF. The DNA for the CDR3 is TGCGCCAGCAGCGTGACAGGGGCAACGGGAGCTTTCTTT.

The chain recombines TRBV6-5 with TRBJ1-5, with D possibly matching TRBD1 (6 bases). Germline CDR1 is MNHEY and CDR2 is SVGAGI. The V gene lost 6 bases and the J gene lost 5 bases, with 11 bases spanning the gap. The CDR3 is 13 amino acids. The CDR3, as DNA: TGTGCCAGCAGCTCGGACAGATATCAGCCCCAGCATTTT. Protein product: CASSSDRYQPQHF.

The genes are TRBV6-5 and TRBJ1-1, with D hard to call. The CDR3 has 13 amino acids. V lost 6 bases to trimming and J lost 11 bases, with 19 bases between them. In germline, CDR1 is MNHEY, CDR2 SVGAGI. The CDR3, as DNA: TGTGCCAGCAGCGACGGTCAGGCCCCCGTTGCTTTCTTT. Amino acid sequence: CASSDGQAPVAFF.

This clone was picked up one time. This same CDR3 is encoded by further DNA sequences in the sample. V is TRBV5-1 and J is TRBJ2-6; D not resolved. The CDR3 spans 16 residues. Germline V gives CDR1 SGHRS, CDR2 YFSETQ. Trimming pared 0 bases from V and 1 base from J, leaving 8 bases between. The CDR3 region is CASSLVGSSGANVLTF. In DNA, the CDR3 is TGCGCCAGCAGCTTGGTCGGGTCTTCTGGGGCCAACGTCCTGACTTTC.

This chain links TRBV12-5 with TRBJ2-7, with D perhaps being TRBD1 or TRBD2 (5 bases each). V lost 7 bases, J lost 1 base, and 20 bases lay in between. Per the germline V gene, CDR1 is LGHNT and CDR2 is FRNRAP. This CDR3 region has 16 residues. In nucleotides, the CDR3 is TGTGCTAGTGCCCGAACCGGACGGGACCGTTCCTACGAGCAGTACGTC. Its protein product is CASARTGRDRSYEQYV.

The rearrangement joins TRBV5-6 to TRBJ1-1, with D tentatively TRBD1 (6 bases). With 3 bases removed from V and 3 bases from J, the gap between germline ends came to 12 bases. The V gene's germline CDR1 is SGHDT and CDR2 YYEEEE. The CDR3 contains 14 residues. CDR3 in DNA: TGTGCCAGCAGCTCCGGGGCAGGGGACACTGAAGCTTTCTTT. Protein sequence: CASSSGAGDTEAFF.

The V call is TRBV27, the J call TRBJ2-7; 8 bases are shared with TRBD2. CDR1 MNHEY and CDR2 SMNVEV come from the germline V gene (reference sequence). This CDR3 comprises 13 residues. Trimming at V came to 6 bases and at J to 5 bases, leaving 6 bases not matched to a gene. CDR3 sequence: CASRLAGGNEQYF. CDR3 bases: TGTGCCAGCAGGTTGGCGGGGGGTAACGAGCAGTACTTC.

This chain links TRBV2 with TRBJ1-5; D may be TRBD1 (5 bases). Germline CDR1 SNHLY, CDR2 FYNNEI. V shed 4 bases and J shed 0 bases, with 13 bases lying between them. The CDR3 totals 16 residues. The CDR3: CASSGGGDYSNQPQHF. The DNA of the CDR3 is TGTGCCAGCAGTGGTGGGGGTGATTATAGCAATCAGCCCCAGCATTTT.

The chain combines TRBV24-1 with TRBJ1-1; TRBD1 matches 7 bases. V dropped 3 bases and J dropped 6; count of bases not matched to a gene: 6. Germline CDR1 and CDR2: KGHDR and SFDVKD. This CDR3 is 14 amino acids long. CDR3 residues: CATSDNRGLPEAFF. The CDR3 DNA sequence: TGTGCCACCAGTGATAACAGGGGTCTCCCTGAAGCTTTCTTT.

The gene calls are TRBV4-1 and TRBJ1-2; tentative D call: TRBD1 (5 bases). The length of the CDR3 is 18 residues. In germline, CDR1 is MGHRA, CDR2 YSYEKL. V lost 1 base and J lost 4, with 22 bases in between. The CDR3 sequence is CASSQVGVIGGGGYGYTF. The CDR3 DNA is TGCGCCAGCAGCCAAGTGGGGGTGATCGGGGGTGGGGGCTATGGCTACACCTTC.